This TCR beta chain was documented in a study of beta chain features in type 1 diabetes. Study-wide results and caveats: The naive, central memory and Treg TCRB repertoires looked more alike in patients than they did in healthy donors. A moderate, significant TCRB CDR3 shortening appeared in type 1 diabetes across four CD4+ subsets.

This CDR3 is 15 amino acids long. The V segment lost 5 bases and the J segment 2 bases; nucleotides outside the gene matches: 3. Germline V lookup: CDR1 MNHEY, CDR2 SVGAGI. With regard to this clone: Its antigen is not known.

Only one heparinised blood draw was taken per donor, and its volume averaged around 100 mL. cDNA synthesis used the whole RNA isolate, giving expressed TCRB sequences. TCRdb keeps only in-frame clones here, not all; method: immunoSEQ multiplex PCR. The data show under 950,000 clones, with roughly 16% seen just once and 0.02% to 0.03% held by the top ten. The chain couples TRBV6-5 to TRBJ1-5; 10 bases align to TRBD1. The sequence came from a woman aged 18-30 years in good health. What was sequenced was naive CD4+ T cells from blood. CDR3 region: CASSPGTGGNQPQHF. As DNA, the CDR3 is TGTGCCAGCAGTCCCGGGACAGGGGGCAATCAGCCCCAGCATTTT.